This record concerns one T cell receptor (beta chain) sequence. What it binds is unknown. This record comes from a study of shared clonotypes between healthy human individuals. Study-wide points: Memory subsets generally showed lower estimated richness than naive subsets.

Generated by immunoSEQ multiplex PCR, the TCRdb table keeps only in-frame clones and is missing some. The table has about 2.5 million clones, around 93% seen once. The clonotype originates from a man in his late teens or twenties in good health. Some clones in this sample may be carry-over from other donors' samples. Sequencing input: naive CD4+ T cells from PBMCs. Subset specified: CD45RA+ positively selected.

The CDR3 nucleotides read TGTGCCAGCAGCTTAGGGCGACAGGGAGGGGAGACCCAGTACTTC. Translating gives CASSLGRQGGETQYF. V usage is TRBV7-3 and J usage is TRBJ2-5; TRBD1 or TRBD2 may be the D gene (7 bases each). Germline values: CDR1 SGHTA, CDR2 FQGTGA. The CDR3 has 15 amino acids. Trimming shortened V by 2 bases and J by 5 bases, and 15 bases separated the two germline ends.